This T cell receptor (beta chain) was sequenced for a study of T cells in women clearing cervical HPV infection. Study at large: Cases: HPV16-related CIN3 or worse on histology, a couple of invasive cancers. Only a few women had HLA typing results available.

All participants had a single incident cervical HPV16 infection, and prevalent HPV16 infections were excluded. With respect to this clone: What it recognizes is unknown.

Sequencing was performed with immunoSEQ multiplex PCR; in TCRdb, only in-frame clones are kept and a portion is missing. Reported are more than 15,000 clones; the ten largest clones contain roughly 14%. Study-level results: Each sample's T-cell count was unknown, possibly confounding richness.

This receptor was taken from a woman aged 18 to 75 with a cervical HPV16 infection that either progressed to CIN3+ or cleared (not recorded which). Sequencing input: blood buffy coat.

The covered CDR3 bases are TGTGCCAGCAGCTTCGGGGGACAGGATGAAAAA. This codes for CASSFGGQDEK. The full CDR3 protein is CASSFGGQDEKLFF. The rearrangement links TRBV7-9 to TRBJ1-4; TRBD1 matches at 8 bases. The read terminates 3 residues ahead of where the CDR3 ends, so the germline J gene completes it. The CDR3 has 14 amino acids. V lost 3 bases and J lost 6; bases outside the gene matches: 3. Germline CDR1 is SEHNR and CDR2 is FQNEAQ (reference sequence).